This is a list of T cell receptor beta chains from one sample in a study of TIL therapy for anti-PD-1-resistant metastatic lung cancer. Profiled with immunoSEQ multiplex PCR; TCRdb holds only in-frame clones, not every one. The table records 95,000 or so clones, about 71% of them present only once. This specimen was tumor tissue, taken at baseline. All receptors come from a person aged 25-80 years with non-small cell lung cancer. Both conserved end residues are part of each CDR3. D genes are given only for firm matches. Not every row has a clone size; where given, it reads once, few, many or a size class.

v_gene	j_gene	d_gene	abundance	CDR3nt	CDR3aa
TRBV15	TRBJ2-7	NA	NA	TGTGCCACCAGCAGAGACAGGTCCTACGAGCAGTACTTC	CATSRDRSYEQYF
TRBV7-9	TRBJ2-5	NA	NA	TGTGCCAGCAGCTTGGGGACACTCCTGGAGGAGACCCAGTACTTC	CASSLGTLLEETQYF
TRBV6-2/TRBV6-3	TRBJ2-2	TRBD2	NA	TGTGCCAGCAGCCCCAGCGGGGGGCCTCCCGGGGAGCTGTTTTTT	CASSPSGGPPGELFF
TRBV25-1	TRBJ2-7	NA	few	TGTGCCAGCAGTGAATACCCCGACGAGCAGTACTTC	CASSEYPDEQYF
TRBV4-3	TRBJ1-4	NA	NA	TGCGCCAGCAGCCAAGATATGGGCGGCGGTAATGAAAAACTGTTTTTT	CASSQDMGGGNEKLFF
TRBV12-3/TRBV12-4	TRBJ1-2	NA	few	TGTGCCAGCAGTTTGAGTGACTATGGCTACACCTTC	CASSLSDYGYTF
TRBV28	TRBJ2-3	TRBD1	once	TGTGCCAGCAGCTCCGCACAGGGGGCGATTAGCACAGATACGCAGTATTTT	CASSSAQGAISTDTQYF
TRBV12-3/TRBV12-4	TRBJ2-2	NA	NA	TGTGCCAGCAGACCCGGTAACACCGGGGAGCTGTTTTTT	CASRPGNTGELFF
TRBV3-1/TRBV3-2	TRBJ2-7	NA	NA	TGTGCCAGCAGCGCCCACAGCGGAGCCGACAGGTACGAGCAGTACTTC	CASSAHSGADRYEQYF
TRBV10-1	TRBJ1-2	TRBD1	once	TGCGCCAGCAGCTACCTTCCGTCCCCGGACAGGGTGAGCTACACCTTC	CASSYLPSPDRVSYTF
TRBV10-3	TRBJ1-1	NA	once	TGTGCCATCAGGCCAGGGTTTCAGAACACTGAAGCTTTCTTT	CAIRPGFQNTEAFF
TRBV11-2	TRBJ2-1	TRBD2	once	TGTGCCAGCAGCTTATTCAGGACTAGGCTCCAACAGGCTGACAATGAGCAGTTCTTC	CASSLFRTRLQQADNEQFF
TRBV28	TRBJ2-1	TRBD2	many	TGTGCCAGCAGCCGTCCGGGAGGGATCGATGAGCAGTTCTTC	CASSRPGGIDEQFF
TRBV18	TRBJ1-5	NA	few	TGTGCCAGCTCAATTGAAGGGAACAGCAATCAGCCCCAGCATTTT	CASSIEGNSNQPQHF
TRBV7-9	TRBJ2-7	NA	few	TGTGCCAGCAGCTCCTCCGTGAGGCACTCCTACGAGCAGTACTTC	CASSSSVRHSYEQYF
TRBV5-6	TRBJ2-5	NA	NA	TGTGCCAGCAGCTTGCGGAGGTTACACCAAGAGACCCAGTACTTC	CASSLRRLHQETQYF
TRBV24-1	TRBJ2-7	NA	few	TGTGCCACCACAGAAATCCAGGCGGACTTTTACGAGCAGTACTTC	CATTEIQADFYEQYF
TRBV15	TRBJ2-7	TRBD2	NA	TGTGCCACCAGCAGAGATGTAGGACTAGCAGTCAAGCAGTACTTC	CATSRDVGLAVKQYF
TRBV3-1/TRBV3-2	TRBJ1-6	NA	NA	TGTGCCAGCAGTCCAGGGCCTAATTCACCCCTCCACTTT	CASSPGPNSPLHF
TRBV9	TRBJ1-6	NA	many	TGTGCCAGCAGCGCCTCCTTACCGGGGGATTCACCCCTCCACTTT	CASSASLPGDSPLHF
TRBV19	TRBJ2-4	NA	NA	TGTGCCAGTAGTATTTCCAATGTAGCCAAAAACATTCAGTACTTC	CASSISNVAKNIQYF
TRBV28	TRBJ2-7	NA	few	TGTGCCAGCAAGTACACTACCACCCTCTACGAGCAGTACTTC	CASKYTTTLYEQYF
TRBV5-4	TRBJ1-2	NA	NA	TGTGCCAGCAGCTTGGACACTATCTACACCTTC	CASSLDTIYTF
TRBV28	TRBJ2-7	NA	NA	TGTGCCAGCAGTTTACTCGGAGGACTAAGGGAGCAGTACTTC	CASSLLGGLREQYF
TRBV3-1/TRBV3-2	TRBJ2-2	NA	few	TGTGCCAGCAGCCAAGACTATTCGGGGAGTACCGGGGAGCTGTTTTTT	CASSQDYSGSTGELFF
TRBV24-1	TRBJ2-2	TRBD1	NA	TGTGCCACCAGTGAGCGGGACAGGGTGAACACCGGGGAGCTGTTTTTT	CATSERDRVNTGELFF
TRBV24-1	TRBJ2-5	NA	many	TGTGCCACCAGTGATACCTTTGGGGGCGAGACCCAGTACTTC	CATSDTFGGETQYF
TRBV4-3	TRBJ1-1	NA	few	TGCGCCAGCAGCCAGGACTCTTGGGACACTGAAGCTTTCTTT	CASSQDSWDTEAFF
TRBV19	TRBJ2-1	NA	NA	TGTGCCAGTAGTATAGATCCCGGGACGGGGTCCTACAATGAGCAGTTCTTC	CASSIDPGTGSYNEQFF
TRBV2	TRBJ2-3	NA	few	TGTGCCAGCCTCCGGGACAACACAGATACGCAGTATTTT	CASLRDNTDTQYF
TRBV4-1	TRBJ2-3	NA	NA	TGCGCCAGCAGCCGGCTGAGGTTCGAGGCAGATACGCAGTATTTT	CASSRLRFEADTQYF
TRBV5-1	TRBJ2-5	TRBD2	NA	TGCGCCAGCAGCTTCGGGACTAGCGGGCAAGAGACCCAGTACTTC	CASSFGTSGQETQYF
TRBV7-3	TRBJ2-1	NA	NA	TGTGCCAGCAGCTTAACACAACAGACTTACAATGAGCAGTTCTTC	CASSLTQQTYNEQFF
TRBV7-9	TRBJ1-4	NA	few	TGTGCCAGCAGCTTAAAGGGAAAACTGTTTTTT	CASSLKGKLFF
TRBV9	TRBJ1-3	NA	few	TGTGCCAGCAGCGTAGTAGGGGGAAACACCATATATTTT	CASSVVGGNTIYF
TRBV2	TRBJ2-7	TRBD2	NA	TGTGCCAGCAGTGCAAGCGGGAGCTACGAGCAGTACTTC	CASSASGSYEQYF
TRBV5-6	TRBJ1-2	NA	NA	TGTGCCAGCAGCTTGGAGTTCGGGACAGGCTACACCTTC	CASSLEFGTGYTF
TRBV28	TRBJ2-5	TRBD2	once	TGTGCCAGCAGTCACCTTAGCGGGGGGGAAGAGACCCAGTACTTC	CASSHLSGGEETQYF
TRBV14	TRBJ2-2	NA	NA	TGTGCCAGCCGGTCACAGGGCTCCAATACCGGGGAGCTGTTTTTT	CASRSQGSNTGELFF
TRBV4-1	TRBJ1-2	NA	NA	TGCGCCAGCAGCCAAGAACCCCGAACGGATTACTATGGCTACACCTTC	CASSQEPRTDYYGYTF
TRBV6-5	TRBJ2-3	NA	NA	TGTGCCGCCGCAGCCCAAGATACGCAGTATTTT	CAAAAQDTQYF
TRBV28	TRBJ2-2	TRBD2	NA	TGTGCCAGCAGTTTATACGGGAGGTACGACACCGGGGAGCTGTTTTTT	CASSLYGRYDTGELFF
TRBV27	TRBJ2-7	NA	NA	TGTGCCAGCAGTCCAACCCGGGACATATACTACGAGCAGTACTTC	CASSPTRDIYYEQYF
TRBV15	TRBJ1-5	NA	NA	TGTGCCACCAGCAGAGATCGGGGAGGGCCCCAGCATTTT	CATSRDRGGPQHF
TRBV11-1	TRBJ2-1	TRBD2	NA	TGTGCCAGCAGCGCTCCCCGGACTAGCGGGACCAATGAGCAGTTCTTC	CASSAPRTSGTNEQFF
TRBV27	TRBJ2-5	NA	few	TGTGCCAGCAGTTCTCGGGGTCGGGAGACCCAGTACTTC	CASSSRGRETQYF
TRBV21-1	TRBJ2-7	NA	NA	TGTGCCAGCAGCCCGAGATGGGACACAGCCTACGAGCAGTACTTC	CASSPRWDTAYEQYF
TRBV19	TRBJ2-5	TRBD2	few	TGTGCCAGTACCGAGACTAGCGGGAGATTTCGAGAGACCCAGTACTTC	CASTETSGRFRETQYF
TRBV7-9	TRBJ1-5	NA	NA	TGTGCCAGCAGCGGAGATCAGGGGATTGGCAATCAGCCCCAGCATTTT	CASSGDQGIGNQPQHF
TRBV7-8	TRBJ2-3	TRBD2	once	TGTGCCAGCAGCCCTAGGACTAGCGGGAGCACAGATACGCAGTATTTT	CASSPRTSGSTDTQYF
TRBV30	TRBJ2-2	TRBD2	many	TGTGCCTGGAGTGGGGGGGGGAGCGTTGCCGGGGAGCTGTTTTTT	CAWSGGGSVAGELFF
TRBV3-1/TRBV3-2	TRBJ1-2	NA	NA	TGTGCCAGCAGCCAAGATCATCTGGGTCGGGGCTACACCTTC	CASSQDHLGRGYTF
TRBV6-2/TRBV6-3	TRBJ2-1	NA	NA	TGTGCCAGCAGTTCTCTCCGGGACCTACCGATCCAGTTCTTC	CASSSLRDLPIQFF
TRBV24-1	TRBJ1-6	NA	NA	TGTGCCCTAGGGTCTCAAATATTGGCACCCCTCCACTTT	CALGSQILAPLHF
TRBV5-1	TRBJ1-6	NA	few	TGCGCCAGCAGCTTGGAGGGGTCACCCCTCCACTTT	CASSLEGSPLHF
TRBV5-1	TRBJ2-3	NA	NA	TGCGCCAGCAGCTTGGCCGCCGGCACAGATACGCAGTATTTT	CASSLAAGTDTQYF
TRBV11-1	TRBJ2-7	TRBD2	NA	TGTGCCAGCAGCTTAGCGCTCCTCGGGGGGAACCCGTACGAGCAGTACTTC	CASSLALLGGNPYEQYF
TRBV7-9	TRBJ2-5	NA	NA	TGTGCCAGCAGCTTAGACTCTAGCTACGAGACCCAGTACTTC	CASSLDSSYETQYF
TRBV29-1	TRBJ1-2	NA	NA	TGCAGCGTTGAAGATGGGGACTATGGCTACACCTTC	CSVEDGDYGYTF